This T cell receptor (beta chain) is drawn from a study of beta chain features in type 1 diabetes. As for this clone: Its matching antigen is unknown.

General study results and limits: TCRB CDR3 length was moderately but significantly reduced in all four CD4+ subsets of Type 1 diabetes patients.

Expressed TCRB transcripts were sequenced because the isolated RNA had all been reverse transcribed beforehand. Generated by immunoSEQ multiplex PCR, the TCRdb table keeps only in-frame clones and is missing some. The repertoire has tens of thousands of clones, around 65% of them found once; the top ten carry more than 0.95%. Material: stem cell memory CD4+ T cells from blood. The source is a woman in her thirties or forties with type 1 diabetes.

The CDR3: CASSVLEGDEQYF. The CDR3 region has the DNA TGTGCCAGCAGTGTTTTAGAAGGAGACGAGCAGTACTTC. This rearrangement joins TRBV25-1 to TRBJ2-7, with D unresolved. The germline V gene has CDR1 MGHDK and CDR2 SYGVNS. With 4 bases removed from V and 5 bases from J, the gap between germline ends came to 12 bases. The CDR3 loop spans 13 amino acids.